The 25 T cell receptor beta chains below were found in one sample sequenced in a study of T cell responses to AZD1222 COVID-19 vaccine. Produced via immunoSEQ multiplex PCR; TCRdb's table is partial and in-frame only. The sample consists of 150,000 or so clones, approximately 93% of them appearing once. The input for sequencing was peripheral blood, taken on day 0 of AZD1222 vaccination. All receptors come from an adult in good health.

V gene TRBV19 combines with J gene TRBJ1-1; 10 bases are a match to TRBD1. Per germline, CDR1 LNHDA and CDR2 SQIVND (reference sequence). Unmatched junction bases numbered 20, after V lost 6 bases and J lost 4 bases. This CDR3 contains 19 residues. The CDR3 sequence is CASRSGTGALQGSSTEAFF. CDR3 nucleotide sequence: TGTGCCAGTAGGTCCGGGACAGGGGCCCTCCAGGGATCGAGCACTGAAGCTTTCTTT.

In nucleotides, the CDR3 is TGTGCCAGCAGCTTAGAGGGGATTTATGGCTACACCTTC. Translating it yields CASSLEGIYGYTF. This chain joins TRBV7-9 and TRBJ1-2, with TRBD1 as a possible D gene (5 bases). The CDR3 contains 13 residues. V was trimmed by 1 base and J by 5 bases, leaving 8 bases between them. In germline, CDR1 is SEHNR, CDR2 FQNEAQ (reference sequence).

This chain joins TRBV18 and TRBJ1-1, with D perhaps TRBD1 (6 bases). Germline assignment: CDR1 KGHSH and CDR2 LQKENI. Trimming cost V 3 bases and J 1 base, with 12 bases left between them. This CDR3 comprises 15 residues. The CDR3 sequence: CASSPLWGQNTEAFF. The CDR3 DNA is TGTGCCAGCTCACCGCTATGGGGGCAGAACACTGAAGCTTTCTTT.

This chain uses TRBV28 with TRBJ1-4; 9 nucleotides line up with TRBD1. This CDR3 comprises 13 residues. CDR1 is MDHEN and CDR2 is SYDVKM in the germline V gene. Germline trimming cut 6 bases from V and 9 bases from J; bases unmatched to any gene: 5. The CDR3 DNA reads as TGTGCCAGCAGGGGCCACAGGGGGCAAAAACTGTTTTTT. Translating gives CASRGHRGQKLFF. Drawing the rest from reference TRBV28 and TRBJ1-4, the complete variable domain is DVKVTQSSRYLVKRTGEKVFLECVQDMDHENMFWYRQDPGLGLRLIYFSYDVKMKEKGDIPEGYSVSREKKERFSLILESASTNQTSMYLCASRGHRGQKLFFGSGTQLSVL.

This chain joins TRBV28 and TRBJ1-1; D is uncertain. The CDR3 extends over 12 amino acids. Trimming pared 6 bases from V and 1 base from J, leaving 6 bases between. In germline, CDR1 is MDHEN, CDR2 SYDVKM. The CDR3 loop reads CASSEWNTEAFF. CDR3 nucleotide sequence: TGTGCCAGCAGCGAGTGGAACACTGAAGCTTTCTTT.

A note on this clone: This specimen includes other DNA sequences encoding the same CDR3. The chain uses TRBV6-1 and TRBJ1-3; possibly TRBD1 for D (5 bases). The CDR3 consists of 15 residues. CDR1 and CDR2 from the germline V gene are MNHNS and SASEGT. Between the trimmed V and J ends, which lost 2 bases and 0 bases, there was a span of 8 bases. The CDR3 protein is CASSEQGSSGNTIYF. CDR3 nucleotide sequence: TGTGCCAGCAGTGAACAGGGAAGCTCTGGAAACACCATATATTTT.

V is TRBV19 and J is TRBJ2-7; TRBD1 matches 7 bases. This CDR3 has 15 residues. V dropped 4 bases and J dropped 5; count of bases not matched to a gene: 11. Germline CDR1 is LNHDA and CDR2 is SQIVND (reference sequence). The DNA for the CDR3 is TGTGCCAGTAGTACTCGGGGCAGGGGGTTCGACGAGCAGTACTTC. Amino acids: CASSTRGRGFDEQYF.

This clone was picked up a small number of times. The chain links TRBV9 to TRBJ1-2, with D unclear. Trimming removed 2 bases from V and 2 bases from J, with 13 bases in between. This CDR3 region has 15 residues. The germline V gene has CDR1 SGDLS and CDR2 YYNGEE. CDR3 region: CASSVNARFNYGYTF. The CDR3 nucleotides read TGTGCCAGCAGCGTTAATGCCAGATTCAACTATGGCTACACCTTC. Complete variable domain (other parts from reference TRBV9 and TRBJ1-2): DSGVTQTPKHLITATGQRVTLRCSPRSGDLSVYWYQQSLDQGLQFLIQYYNGEERAKGNILERFSAQQFPDLHSELNLSSLELGDSALYFCASSVNARFNYGYTFGSGTRLTVV.

In DNA form, the CDR3 reads TGTGCCAGCAGCTTGTCCGGGACAGGGAACACCGGGGAGCTGTTTTTT. The encoded protein is CASSLSGTGNTGELFF. The J gene is TRBJ2-2, the V gene TRBV7-2, with 8 bases lining up with TRBD1. Trimming took 3 bases from V and 1 from J; bases not matched to a gene: 4. The CDR3 spans 16 residues. The germline CDR1 and CDR2 sequences are SGHTA and FQGNSA.

The CDR3 nucleotides are TGTGCCAGCAGCCCCGGGACTCCACGTCCAAATGAGCAGTTCTTC. Protein: CASSPGTPRPNEQFF. This rearrangement joins TRBV9 to TRBJ2-1; D possibly corresponds to TRBD2 (6 bases). The CDR3 is made up of 15 amino acids. Germline CDR1 and CDR2: SGDLS and YYNGEE. V lost 4 bases and J 7 bases, leaving 18 bases between the germline ends.

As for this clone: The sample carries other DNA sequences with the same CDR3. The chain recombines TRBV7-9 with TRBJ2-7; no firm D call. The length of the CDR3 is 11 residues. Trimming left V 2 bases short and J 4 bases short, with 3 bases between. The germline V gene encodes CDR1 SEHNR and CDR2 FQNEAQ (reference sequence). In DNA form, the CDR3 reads TGTGCCAGCAGCTTATCATACGAGCAGTACTTC. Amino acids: CASSLSYEQYF.

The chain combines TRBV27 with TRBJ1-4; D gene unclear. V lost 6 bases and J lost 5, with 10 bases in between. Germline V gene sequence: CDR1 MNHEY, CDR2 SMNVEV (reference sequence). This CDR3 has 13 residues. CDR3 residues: CASRSTGNEKLFF. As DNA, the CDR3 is TGTGCCAGCAGAAGTACGGGGAATGAAAAACTGTTTTTT.

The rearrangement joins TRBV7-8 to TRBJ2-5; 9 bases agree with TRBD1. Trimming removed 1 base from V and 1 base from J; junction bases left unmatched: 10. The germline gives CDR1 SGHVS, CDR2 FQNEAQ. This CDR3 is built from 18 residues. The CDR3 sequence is CASSLVGTGISSQETQYF. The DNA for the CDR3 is TGTGCCAGCAGCTTAGTGGGGACAGGGATTTCTTCCCAAGAGACCCAGTACTTC.

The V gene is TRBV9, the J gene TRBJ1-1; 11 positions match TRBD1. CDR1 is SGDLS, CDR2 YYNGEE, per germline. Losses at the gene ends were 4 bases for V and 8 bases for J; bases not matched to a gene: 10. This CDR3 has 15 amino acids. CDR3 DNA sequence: TGTGCCAGCAGCTCTTGGACAGGGGGCGGATTGGAAGCTTTCTTT. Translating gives CASSSWTGGGLEAFF.

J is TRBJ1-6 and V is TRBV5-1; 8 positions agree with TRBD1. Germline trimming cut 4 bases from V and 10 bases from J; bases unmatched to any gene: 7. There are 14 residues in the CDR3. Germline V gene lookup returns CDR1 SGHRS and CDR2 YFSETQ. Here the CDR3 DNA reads TGCGCCAGCAGCCCAGGACAGGGCTGGTCACCCCTCCACTTT. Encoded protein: CASSPGQGWSPLHF.

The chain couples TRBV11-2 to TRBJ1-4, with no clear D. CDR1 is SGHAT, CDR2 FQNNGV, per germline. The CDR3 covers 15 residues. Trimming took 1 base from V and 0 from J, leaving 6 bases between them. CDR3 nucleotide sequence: TGTGCCAGCAGCTTAGGGCAACCAACTAATGAAAAACTGTTTTTT. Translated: CASSLGQPTNEKLFF.

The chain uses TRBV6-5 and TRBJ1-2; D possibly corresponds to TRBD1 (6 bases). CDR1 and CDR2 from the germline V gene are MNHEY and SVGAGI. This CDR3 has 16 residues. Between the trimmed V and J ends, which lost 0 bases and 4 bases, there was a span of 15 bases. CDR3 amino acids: CASSYSLGGRSYGYTF. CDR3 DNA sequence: TGTGCCAGCAGTTACTCGCTCGGGGGGCGAAGCTATGGCTACACCTTC.

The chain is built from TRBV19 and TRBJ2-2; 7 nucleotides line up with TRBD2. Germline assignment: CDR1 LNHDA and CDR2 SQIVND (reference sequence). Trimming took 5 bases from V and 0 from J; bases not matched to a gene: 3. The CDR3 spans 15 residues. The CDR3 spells CASSELAPNTGELFF. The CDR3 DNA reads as TGTGCCAGTAGTGAACTAGCGCCGAACACCGGGGAGCTGTTTTTT.

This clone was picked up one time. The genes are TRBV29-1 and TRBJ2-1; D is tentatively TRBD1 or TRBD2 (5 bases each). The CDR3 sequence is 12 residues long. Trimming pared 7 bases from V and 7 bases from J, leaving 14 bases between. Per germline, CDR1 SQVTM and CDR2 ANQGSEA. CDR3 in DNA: TGCAGCGGATGGGACCATTCTAATGAGCAGTTCTTC. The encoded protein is CSGWDHSNEQFF.

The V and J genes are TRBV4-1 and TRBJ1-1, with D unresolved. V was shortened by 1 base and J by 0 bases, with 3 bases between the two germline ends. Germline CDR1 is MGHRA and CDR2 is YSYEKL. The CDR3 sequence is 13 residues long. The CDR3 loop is CASSQAVNTEAFF. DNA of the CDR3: TGCGCCAGCAGCCAAGCGGTGAACACTGAAGCTTTCTTT.

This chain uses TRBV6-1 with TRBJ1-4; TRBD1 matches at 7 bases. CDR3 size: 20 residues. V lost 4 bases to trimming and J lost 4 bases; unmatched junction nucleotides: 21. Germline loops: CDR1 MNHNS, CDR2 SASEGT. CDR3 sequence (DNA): TGTGCCAGCAGTGCGATAAGAACCCCGACAGGGAAGATCGGTAATGAAAAACTGTTTTTT. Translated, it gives CASSAIRTPTGKIGNEKLFF.

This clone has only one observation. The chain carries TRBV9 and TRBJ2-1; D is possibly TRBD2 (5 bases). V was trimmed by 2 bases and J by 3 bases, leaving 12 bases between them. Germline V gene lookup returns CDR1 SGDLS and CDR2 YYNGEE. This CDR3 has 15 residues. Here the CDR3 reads CASSVSPGIYNEQFF. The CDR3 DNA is TGTGCCAGCAGCGTCAGTCCGGGGATCTACAATGAGCAGTTCTTC.

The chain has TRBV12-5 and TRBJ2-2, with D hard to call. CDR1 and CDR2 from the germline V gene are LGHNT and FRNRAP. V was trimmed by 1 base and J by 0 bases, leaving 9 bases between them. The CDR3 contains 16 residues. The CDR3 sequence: CASGLGLLTNTGELFF. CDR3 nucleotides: TGTGCTAGTGGTTTGGGACTCCTCACGAACACCGGGGAGCTGTTTTTT. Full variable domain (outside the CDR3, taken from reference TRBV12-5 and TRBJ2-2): DARVTQTPRHKVTEMGQEVTMRCQPILGHNTVFWYRQTMMQGLELLAYFRNRAPLDDSGMPKDRFSAEMPDATLATLKIQPSEPRDSAVYFCASGLGLLTNTGELFFGEGSRLTVL.

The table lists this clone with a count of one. The CDR3 DNA reads as TGCAGCGTTGACTCCGGACAGGGAGGCGGCGGGGAGCTGTTTTTT. The encoded protein is CSVDSGQGGGGELFF. The V gene is TRBV29-1, the J gene TRBJ2-2; 8 positions match TRBD1. V lost 3 bases to trimming and J lost 7 bases; unmatched junction nucleotides: 10. Germline values: CDR1 SQVTM, CDR2 ANQGSEA. CDR3 length: 15 amino acids.

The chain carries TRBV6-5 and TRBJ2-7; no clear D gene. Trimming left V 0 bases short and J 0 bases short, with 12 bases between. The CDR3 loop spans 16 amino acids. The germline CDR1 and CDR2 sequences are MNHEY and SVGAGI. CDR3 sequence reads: CASSYSIYSDSYEQYF. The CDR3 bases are TGTGCCAGCAGTTACTCGATATACAGCGACTCCTACGAGCAGTACTTC.